A single sample gave rise to the 30 T cell receptor beta chains below, sequenced in a study of blood T cell repertoires in COVID-19. Clones were read by immunoSEQ multiplex PCR, and TCRdb kept only the in-frame ones, dropping some. The table lists over 200,000 clones, approximately 84% of them singletons, with 1.5% to 2% in the top ten. Input material: peripheral blood. Receptors originate from a man aged 35-49 years with active or convalescent COVID-19.

V and J are TRBV18 and TRBJ2-7; TRBD2 matches at 10 bases. CDR3 length equals 17 residues. Germline lookup yields CDR1 KGHSH and CDR2 LQKENI. Trimming took 4 bases from V and 3 from J; bases not matched to a gene: 12. The CDR3 here is CASSLTSSGGANYEQYF. DNA for the CDR3: TGTGCCAGCTCACTTACCTCAAGCGGGGGGGCTAACTACGAGCAGTACTTC.

V is TRBV27 and J is TRBJ2-1; TRBD2 matches 7 bases. CDR1 and CDR2 from the germline V gene are MNHEY and SMNVEV (reference sequence). The ends lost 6 bases at V and 6 bases at J; junction bases unmatched: 8. The CDR3 runs to 14 residues. In DNA form, the CDR3 reads TGTGCCAGCAGCGCCGGGACTAACCTCAATGAGCAGTTCTTC. Translated: CASSAGTNLNEQFF.

The chain joins TRBV27 to TRBJ1-5, with D perhaps matching TRBD1 (5 bases). The V end was cut by 6 bases, the J end by 3 bases, with 18 bases between. The CDR3 is made up of 16 amino acids. Germline assignment: CDR1 MNHEY and CDR2 SMNVEV (reference sequence). The CDR3 is CASSSREEYYNQPQHF. CDR3 coding DNA: TGTGCCAGCAGCAGCAGGGAAGAATACTACAATCAGCCCCAGCATTTT.

The V call is TRBV29-1, the J call TRBJ2-1; 12 nucleotides align to TRBD2. V was pared by 0 bases and J by 2 bases, with 5 bases of the junction left unmatched. Germline V CDR1 and CDR2: SQVTM, ANQGSEA. This CDR3 comprises 17 residues. CDR3 bases: TGCAGCGTTGAAGATCGGGCTAGCGGGAGGGCCTACAATGAGCAGTTCTTC. This sequence encodes CSVEDRASGRAYNEQFF.

The table lists this clone with a few counts. J is TRBJ2-5 and V is TRBV6-5; maybe TRBD1 (6 bases). Trimming cost V 5 bases and J 1 base, with 8 bases left between them. The germline CDR1 and CDR2 sequences are MNHEY and SVGAGI. This CDR3 comprises 13 residues. CDR3 sequence reads: CASSLQGQETQYF. CDR3 nucleotides: TGTGCCAGCAGTCTACAGGGCCAAGAGACCCAGTACTTC.

V is TRBV27 and J is TRBJ2-1, with TRBD2 identical over 13 bases. The germline gives CDR1 MNHEY, CDR2 SMNVEV (reference sequence). Trimming at V came to 3 bases and at J to 9 bases, leaving 20 bases not matched to a gene. The CDR3 spans 20 residues. CDR3 DNA: TGTGCCAGCAGTTTCCGCTTGGGCCGGACTAGCGGGAGCGTCAGTGGTGAGCAGTTCTTC. This codes for CASSFRLGRTSGSVSGEQFF.

This chain joins TRBV7-9 and TRBJ1-2, with D possibly TRBD1 on 5 matching bases. Germline CDR1 and CDR2: SEHNR and FQNEAQ (reference sequence). V lost 5 bases to trimming and J lost 8 bases, with 12 bases between them. The CDR3 runs 12 residues. This CDR3 is CASSPGGKGYTF. In nucleotides, the CDR3 is TGTGCCAGCAGCCCCGGGGGTAAGGGCTACACCTTC.

The V call is TRBV28, the J call TRBJ1-2, with 7 bases identical to TRBD1. Germline V gene data show CDR1 as MDHEN and CDR2 as SYDVKM. There are 14 residues in the CDR3. V was clipped by 3 bases and J by 3 bases; unmatched bases: 4. Here the CDR3 DNA reads TGTGCCAGCAGTTTCCGGGACAGACACTATGGCTACACCTTC. Translation: CASSFRDRHYGYTF.

The chain joins TRBV10-3 to TRBJ1-5; 8 positions agree with TRBD1. Per germline, CDR1 ENHRY and CDR2 SYGVKD. This CDR3 comprises 16 residues. Trimming removed 3 bases from V and 6 bases from J; junction bases left unmatched: 10. The CDR3, as DNA: TGTGCCATCAGTGACCCGACCCAGGGGGCTGGTCAGCCCCAGCATTTT. Translated, it gives CAISDPTQGAGQPQHF.

The V and J genes are TRBV6-2 or TRBV6-3 and TRBJ2-7; a weak D match, TRBD1 (6 bases). Germline CDR1 reads MNHEY; CDR2 reads SVGEGT. The ends were cut back, 5 bases at V and 2 bases at J, with 13 bases in the middle. The CDR3 consists of 14 residues. CDR3: CASSDPGQTYEQYF. CDR3 DNA: TGTGCCAGCAGTGATCCGGGACAAACCTACGAGCAGTACTTC.

V and J are TRBV18 and TRBJ1-1, with D hard to call. Trimming took off 3 bases at V and 4 bases at J, with 6 bases between the two ends. Germline assignment: CDR1 KGHSH and CDR2 LQKENI. CDR3 length: 12 amino acids. The CDR3: CASSPYSTEAFF. The CDR3 DNA reads as TGTGCCAGCTCACCTTATTCCACTGAAGCTTTCTTT.

This chain connects TRBV14 to TRBJ1-3; 7 bases are a match to TRBD1. Looked up from germline, CDR1 is SGHDN and CDR2 is FVKESK. The CDR3 length is 15 residues. The V and J ends lost 4 bases and 2 bases, in that order; junction bases with no gene match: 5. CDR3 in DNA: TGTGCCAGCAGCCCGGGACAGAGGCCTGGAAACACCATATATTTT. This translates into CASSPGQRPGNTIYF.

V is TRBV7-2 and J is TRBJ2-6, with 7 bases aligning to TRBD1. V gave up 3 bases and J gave up 0 bases; unmatched junction bases: 11. In germline, CDR1 is SGHTA, CDR2 FQGNSA. The CDR3 length is 19 residues. The CDR3 here is CASSFSLGQLSSGANVLTF. The DNA of the CDR3 is TGTGCCAGCAGCTTCTCCCTGGGACAGCTGAGCTCTGGGGCCAACGTCCTGACTTTC.

V usage is TRBV7-2 and J usage is TRBJ1-5, with 9 bases matching TRBD1. The CDR3 is 18 amino acids. Trimming at V came to 2 bases and at J to 2 bases, leaving 10 bases not matched to a gene. Germline V lookup: CDR1 SGHTA, CDR2 FQGNSA. CDR3 residues: CASSLSWTGAGGNQPQHF. The CDR3 coding sequence is TGTGCCAGCAGCTTATCGTGGACAGGGGCGGGCGGCAATCAGCCCCAGCATTTT.

This chain connects TRBV20-1 to TRBJ1-3, with no clear D. V dropped 3 bases and J dropped 0 bases, with 9 bases sitting between them. The germline V gene has CDR1 DFQATT and CDR2 SNEGSKA (reference sequence). The CDR3 spans 14 residues. The CDR3, as DNA: TGCAGTGCTAGTCCCGGTAACTCTGGAAACACCATATATTTT. As protein: CSASPGNSGNTIYF.

This clone was detected only a few times. The chain uses TRBV7-9 and TRBJ2-1; 8 bases are shared with TRBD2. The V segment lost 8 bases and the J segment 1 base; nucleotides outside the gene matches: 19. Germline CDR1 is SEHNR and CDR2 is FQNEAQ (reference sequence). The CDR3 is 19 amino acids. This chain's CDR3 is CASRGGGIGTTSSYNEQFF. The CDR3 nucleotides read TGTGCCAGCCGGGGGGGAGGTATCGGGACTACCTCTTCCTACAATGAGCAGTTCTTC.

CDR3 residues: CASSSAGSEAFF. The CDR3 coding sequence is TGTGCCAGCTCAAGTGCGGGCTCCGAAGCTTTCTTT. The chain is built from TRBV18 and TRBJ1-1; D unresolved. V lost 5 bases and J 8 bases, leaving 12 bases between the germline ends. CDR1 is KGHSH and CDR2 is LQKENI in the germline V gene. The CDR3 runs 12 residues. The whole variable domain, filled in from reference TRBV18 and TRBJ1-1, reads NAGVMQNPRHLVRRRGQEARLRCSPMKGHSHVYWYRQLPEEGLKFMVYLQKENIIDESGMPKERFSAEFPKEGPSILRIQQVVRGDSAAYFCASSSAGSEAFFGQGTRLTVV.

The chain links TRBV19 to TRBJ2-2; 10 bases match TRBD1. The germline CDR1 and CDR2 sequences are LNHDA and SQIVND (reference sequence). The CDR3 runs 16 residues. J lost 5 bases, V lost 5 bases, and 8 bases had no gene match. The CDR3 loop reads CASSSPGQGLTGELFF. CDR3 DNA sequence: TGTGCCAGTAGTTCCCCGGGACAGGGGTTGACCGGGGAGCTGTTTTTT.

This chain's CDR3 is CATSWGGAAGAQYF. The CDR3 DNA is TGTGCCACCAGCTGGGGGGGGGCCGCAGGGGCCCAGTACTTC. This chain joins TRBV15 and TRBJ2-5; D is perhaps TRBD2 (7 bases). Per the germline V gene, CDR1 is LNHNV and CDR2 is YYDKDF (reference sequence). This CDR3 region has 14 residues. V was clipped by 5 bases and J by 9 bases, with 19 bases between them.

The chain has TRBV19 and TRBJ1-4; possible D gene TRBD1, 6 bases. V lost 4 bases and J 3 bases, leaving 15 bases between the germline ends. This CDR3 has 16 amino acids. Per germline, CDR1 LNHDA and CDR2 SQIVND (reference sequence). CDR3 loop: CASSNPLQGPNEKLFF. The CDR3 region has the DNA TGTGCCAGTAGTAACCCTCTACAGGGACCTAATGAAAAACTGTTTTTT.

The V call is TRBV30, the J call TRBJ1-2, with D tentatively TRBD1 (5 bases). Germline CDR1 reads GTSNPN; CDR2 reads SVGIG (reference sequence). Trimming shortened V by 0 bases and J by 7 bases, and 24 bases separated the two germline ends. The CDR3 runs 17 residues. In DNA, the CDR3 is TGTGCCTGGAGTGTTATATCTCGAGGAAGGGGTTTGGGTGGCTACACCTTC. Residues: CAWSVISRGRGLGGYTF.

The chain uses TRBV2 and TRBJ1-6; no definite D call. Germline-derived CDR1 and CDR2 are SNHLY and FYNNEI. This CDR3 comprises 15 residues. Trimming stripped 2 bases from V and 7 bases from J, with 12 bases between. CDR3 sequence reads: CASSELRQGNSPLHF. DNA of the CDR3: TGTGCCAGCAGTGAACTACGACAAGGAAATTCACCCCTCCACTTT.

This chain connects TRBV5-1 to TRBJ1-3; 11 positions match TRBD1. J was trimmed by 3 bases and V by 0 bases; bases with no gene match: 2. This CDR3 region has 16 residues. The germline CDR1 and CDR2 sequences are SGHRS and YFSETQ. The CDR3 DNA sequence: TGCGCCAGCAGCTTGGGGACAGGGGGCGTTGGAAACACCATATATTTT. This gives the protein CASSLGTGGVGNTIYF. Variable domain in full (rest from reference TRBV5-1 and TRBJ1-3): KAGVTQTPRYLIKTRGQQVTLSCSPISGHRSVSWYQQTPGQGLQFLFEYFSETQRNKGNFPGRFSGRQFSNSRSEMNVSTLELGDSALYLCASSLGTGGVGNTIYFGEGSWLTVV.

The CDR3 loop reads CASSFDRSSYNSPLHF. In nucleotides, the CDR3 is TGTGCCAGCAGCTTTGACCGGAGCTCCTATAATTCACCCCTCCACTTT. The chain combines TRBV7-9 with TRBJ1-6; unclear D gene. V lost 3 bases to trimming and J lost 0 bases, with 9 bases between them. Germline CDR1 and CDR2: SEHNR and FQNEAQ (reference sequence). This CDR3 region has 16 residues.

This chain links TRBV23-1 with TRBJ1-3, with D unresolved. TRBV23-1 is sorted into the ORF group, with uncertain function. This CDR3 region has 14 residues. The V end lost 2 bases, the J end lost 2 bases, and 7 bases lay between the germline ends. This chain's CDR3 is CASSQPGTGNTIYF. Written as DNA, the CDR3 is TGCGCCAGCAGTCAACCGGGAACTGGAAACACCATATATTTT.

V and J are TRBV19 and TRBJ1-1; 9 bases match TRBD1. CDR3 length: 14 residues. V dropped 4 bases and J dropped 4; count of bases not matched to a gene: 4. Germline V CDR1 and CDR2: LNHDA, SQIVND (reference sequence). DNA of the CDR3: TGTGCCAGTAGTACGGGGGACAGGGCCACTGAAGCTTTCTTT. Translation gives CASSTGDRATEAFF. Full variable domain (outside the CDR3, taken from reference TRBV19 and TRBJ1-1): DGGITQSPKYLFRKEGQNVTLSCEQNLNHDAMYWYRQDPGQGLRLIYYSQIVNDFQKGDIAEGYSVSREKKESFPLTVTSAQKNPTAFYLCASSTGDRATEAFFGQGTRLTVV.

The table lists this clone with a few counts. The rearrangement joins TRBV5-4 to TRBJ1-3; weak D call: TRBD1 (5 bases). The CDR3 loop spans 15 amino acids. V was cut by 0 bases and J by 0 bases, with 7 bases left in between. CDR1 and CDR2 from the germline V gene are SGHNT and YYREEE (reference sequence). For the CDR3, the DNA is TGTGCCAGCAGCTTGGGACAGCGCTCTGGAAACACCATATATTTT. This sequence encodes CASSLGQRSGNTIYF.

This clone has just one count. The V gene is TRBV28, the J gene TRBJ1-2; the match to TRBD1 covers 9 bases. This CDR3 spans 15 amino acids. Germline CDR1 reads MDHEN; CDR2 reads SYDVKM. The trim removed 5 bases at V and 4 bases at J, leaving 8 bases unmatched. Here the CDR3 DNA reads TGTGCCAGCAGTACTTCCGGGACAGGGTCCTATGGCTACACCTTC. Encoded protein: CASSTSGTGSYGYTF.

This chain's CDR3 is CASSRSEERGGRGQETQYF. In DNA, the CDR3 is TGCGCCAGCAGTCGGTCGGAAGAGCGGGGGGGCCGGGGACAAGAGACCCAGTACTTC. The chain joins TRBV23-1 to TRBJ2-5; 10 bases agree with TRBD2. TRBV23-1 is an ORF for which the function is uncertain. The CDR3 is made up of 19 amino acids. The trim removed 4 bases at V and 2 bases at J, leaving 16 bases unmatched.

This clone was counted a single time. The chain uses TRBV28 and TRBJ1-2; no definite D call. V was clipped by 6 bases and J by 4 bases, with 12 bases between them. CDR1 and CDR2 (germline): MDHEN, SYDVKM. This CDR3 is built from 13 residues. The CDR3 DNA reads as TGTGCCAGCAGCACCCCAGCGCCCTATGGCTACACCTTC. It translates to CASSTPAPYGYTF.